The clone carrying this T cell receptor (beta chain) was observed once. What it recognizes is unknown. This sample is drawn from a study of T cell responses to AZD1222 COVID-19 vaccine. Findings and limits, study-wide: Nearly half of spike-specific TCRs reportedly go after variant regions that carry no mutations. Donors skewed white British and female; clonal diversity was possibly underestimated. Researchers took repertoire samples only after the peak T cell response had come. The number of AZD1222 recipients seropositive at baseline was only 5 to 7.

The assay was immunoSEQ multiplex PCR, and TCRdb's table has in-frame clones only and misses some. In the table there are 65,000 to 80,000 clones, more than 75% of which are singletons. Sample: peripheral blood, taken 28 days after the second dose of the MenACWY control vaccine. This sequence was found in an adult who received the MenACWY meningococcal vaccine as a control.

CDR3 DNA: TGCGCCAGCAGCCAAGGCCAGGGCTCTAACTATGGCTACACCTTC. Residues: CASSQGQGSNYGYTF. The chain couples TRBV4-1 to TRBJ1-2; the D gene is possibly TRBD1 (5 bases). The CDR3 length is 15 residues. V lost 1 base, J lost 0 bases, and 9 bases lay in between. Germline CDR1 reads MGHRA; CDR2 reads YSYEKL.